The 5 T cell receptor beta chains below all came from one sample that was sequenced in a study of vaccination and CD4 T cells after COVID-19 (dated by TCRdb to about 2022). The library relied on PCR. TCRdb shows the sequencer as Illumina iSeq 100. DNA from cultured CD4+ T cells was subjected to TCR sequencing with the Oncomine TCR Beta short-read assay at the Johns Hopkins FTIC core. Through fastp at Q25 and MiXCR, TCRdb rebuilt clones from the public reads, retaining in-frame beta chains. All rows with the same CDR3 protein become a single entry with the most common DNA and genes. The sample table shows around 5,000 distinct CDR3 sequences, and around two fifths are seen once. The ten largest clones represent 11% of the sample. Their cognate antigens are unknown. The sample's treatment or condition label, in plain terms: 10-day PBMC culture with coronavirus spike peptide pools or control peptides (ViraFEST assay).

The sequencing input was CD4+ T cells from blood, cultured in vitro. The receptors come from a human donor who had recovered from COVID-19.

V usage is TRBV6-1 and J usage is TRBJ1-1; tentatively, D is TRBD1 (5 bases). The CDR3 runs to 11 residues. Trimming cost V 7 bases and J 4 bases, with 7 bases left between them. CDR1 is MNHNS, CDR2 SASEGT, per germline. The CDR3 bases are TGTGCCAGCACCCAGGGCACTGAAGCTTTCTTT. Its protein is CASTQGTEAFF.

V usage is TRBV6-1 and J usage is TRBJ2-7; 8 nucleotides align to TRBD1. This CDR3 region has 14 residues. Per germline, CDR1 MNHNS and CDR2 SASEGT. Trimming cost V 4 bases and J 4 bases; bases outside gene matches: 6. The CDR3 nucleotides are TGTGCCAGCAGTGCAGACAGGGGCGGATACGAGCAGTACTTC. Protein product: CASSADRGGYEQYF.

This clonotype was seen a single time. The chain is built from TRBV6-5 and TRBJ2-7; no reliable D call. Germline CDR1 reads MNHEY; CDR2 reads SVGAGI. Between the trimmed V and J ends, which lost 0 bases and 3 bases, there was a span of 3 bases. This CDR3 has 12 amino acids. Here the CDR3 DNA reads TGTGCCAGCAGTTACTCCAACTACGAGCAGTACTTC. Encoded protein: CASSYSNYEQYF.

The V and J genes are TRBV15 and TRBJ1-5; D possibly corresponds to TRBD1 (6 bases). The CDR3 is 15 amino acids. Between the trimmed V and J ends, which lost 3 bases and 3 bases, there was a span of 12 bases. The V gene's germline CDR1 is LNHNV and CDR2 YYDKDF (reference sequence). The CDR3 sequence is CATSRTRGTNQPQHF. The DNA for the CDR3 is TGTGCCACCAGCAGGACCAGGGGAACCAATCAGCCCCAGCATTTT.

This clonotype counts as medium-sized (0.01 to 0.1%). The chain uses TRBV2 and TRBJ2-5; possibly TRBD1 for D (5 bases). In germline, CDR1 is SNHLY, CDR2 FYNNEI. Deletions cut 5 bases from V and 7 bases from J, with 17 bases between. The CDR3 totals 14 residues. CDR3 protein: CASSRSQGWGTQYF. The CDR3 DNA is TGTGCCAGCAGTCGGTCGCAGGGCTGGGGGACCCAGTACTTC.